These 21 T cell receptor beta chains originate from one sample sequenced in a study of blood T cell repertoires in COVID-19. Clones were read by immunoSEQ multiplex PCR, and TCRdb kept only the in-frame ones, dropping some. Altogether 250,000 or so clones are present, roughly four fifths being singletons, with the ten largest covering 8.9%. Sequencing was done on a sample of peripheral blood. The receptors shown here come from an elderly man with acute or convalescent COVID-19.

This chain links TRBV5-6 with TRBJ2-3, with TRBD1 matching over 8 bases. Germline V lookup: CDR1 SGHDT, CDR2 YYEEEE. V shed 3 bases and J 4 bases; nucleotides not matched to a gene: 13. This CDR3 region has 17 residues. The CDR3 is CASSSTKTGGLADTQYF. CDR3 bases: TGTGCCAGCAGCTCGACAAAAACAGGGGGTCTAGCAGATACGCAGTATTTT.

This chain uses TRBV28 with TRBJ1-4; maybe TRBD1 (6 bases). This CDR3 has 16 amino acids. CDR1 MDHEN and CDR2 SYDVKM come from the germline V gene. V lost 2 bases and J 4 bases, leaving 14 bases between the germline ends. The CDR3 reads CASSLIGDRFNEKLFF. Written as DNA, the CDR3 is TGTGCCAGCAGTTTAATCGGAGACAGGTTTAATGAAAAACTGTTTTTT.

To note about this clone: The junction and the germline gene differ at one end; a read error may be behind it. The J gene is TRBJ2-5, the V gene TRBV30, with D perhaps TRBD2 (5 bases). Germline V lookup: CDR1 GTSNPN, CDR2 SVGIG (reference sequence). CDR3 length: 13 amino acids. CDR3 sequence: CAWSVRVGEAQYF. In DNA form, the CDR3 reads TGTGCCTGGAGTGTACGGGTGGGAGAGGCCCAGTACTTC.

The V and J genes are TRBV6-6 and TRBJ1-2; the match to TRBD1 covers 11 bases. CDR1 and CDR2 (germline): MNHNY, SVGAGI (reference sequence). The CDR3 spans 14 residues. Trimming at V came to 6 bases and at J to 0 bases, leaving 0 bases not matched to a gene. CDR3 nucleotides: TGTGCCAGCAGGGACAGGGGGCCTAACTATGGCTACACCTTC. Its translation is CASRDRGPNYGYTF.

The CDR3 here is CASSQGGSNQPQHF. The CDR3 coding sequence is TGTGCCAGCTCACAGGGGGGGAGCAATCAGCCCCAGCATTTT. V is TRBV18 and J is TRBJ1-5, with a tentative D call TRBD1 (6 bases). V lost 4 bases and J lost 1, with 8 bases in between. This CDR3 is built from 14 residues. CDR1 and CDR2 (germline): KGHSH, LQKENI. The full variable domain, rest sourced from reference TRBV18 and TRBJ1-5, is NAGVMQNPRHLVRRRGQEARLRCSPMKGHSHVYWYRQLPEEGLKFMVYLQKENIIDESGMPKERFSAEFPKEGPSILRIQQVVRGDSAAYFCASSQGGSNQPQHFGDGTRLSIL.

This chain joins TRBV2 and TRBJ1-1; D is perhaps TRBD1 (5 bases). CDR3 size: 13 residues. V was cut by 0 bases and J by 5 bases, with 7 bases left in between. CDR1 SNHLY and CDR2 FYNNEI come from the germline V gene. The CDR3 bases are TGTGCCAGCAGTGAAGCCGGGGGGACTGAAGCTTTCTTT. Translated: CASSEAGGTEAFF.

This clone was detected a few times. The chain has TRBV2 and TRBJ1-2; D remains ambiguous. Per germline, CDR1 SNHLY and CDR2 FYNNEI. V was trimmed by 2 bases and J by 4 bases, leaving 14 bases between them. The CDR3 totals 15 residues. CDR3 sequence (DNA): TGTGCCAGCAGTGAATGGGCTCCTCCGAGCTATGGCTACACCTTC. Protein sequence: CASSEWAPPSYGYTF. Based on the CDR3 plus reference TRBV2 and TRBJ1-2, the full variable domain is EPEVTQTPSHQVTQMGQEVILRCVPISNHLYFYWYRQILGQKVEFLVSFYNNEISEKSEIFDDQFSVERPDGSNFTLKIRSTKLEDSAMYFCASSEWAPPSYGYTFGSGTRLTVV.

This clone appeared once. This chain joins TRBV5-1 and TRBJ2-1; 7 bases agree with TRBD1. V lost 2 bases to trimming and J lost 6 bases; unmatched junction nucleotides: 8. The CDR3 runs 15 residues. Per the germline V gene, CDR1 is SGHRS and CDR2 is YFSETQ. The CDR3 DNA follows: TGCGCCAGCAGCTTCCCCAGGGGGATGGTCAATGAGCAGTTCTTC. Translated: CASSFPRGMVNEQFF.

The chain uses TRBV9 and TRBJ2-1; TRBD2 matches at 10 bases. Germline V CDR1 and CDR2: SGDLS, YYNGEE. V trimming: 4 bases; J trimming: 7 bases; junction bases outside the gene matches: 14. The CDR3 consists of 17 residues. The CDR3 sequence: CASSPLPRASGRNEQFF. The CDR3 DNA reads TGTGCCAGCAGCCCCCTTCCCCGGGCTAGCGGGAGAAATGAGCAGTTCTTC.

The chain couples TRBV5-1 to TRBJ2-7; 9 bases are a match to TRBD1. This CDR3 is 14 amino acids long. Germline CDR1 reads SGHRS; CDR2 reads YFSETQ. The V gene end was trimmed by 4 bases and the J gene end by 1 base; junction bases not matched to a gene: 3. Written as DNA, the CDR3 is TGCGCCAGCAGCCCGGGACAGGGTTCCTACGAGCAGTACTTC. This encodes CASSPGQGSYEQYF.

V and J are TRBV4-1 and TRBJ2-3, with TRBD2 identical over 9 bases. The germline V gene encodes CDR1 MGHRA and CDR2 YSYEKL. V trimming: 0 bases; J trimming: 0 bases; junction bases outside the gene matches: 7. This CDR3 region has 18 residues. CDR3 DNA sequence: TGCGCCAGCAGCCAAGAATTCTTTAGCGGGGGCAGCACAGATACGCAGTATTTT. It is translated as CASSQEFFSGGSTDTQYF.

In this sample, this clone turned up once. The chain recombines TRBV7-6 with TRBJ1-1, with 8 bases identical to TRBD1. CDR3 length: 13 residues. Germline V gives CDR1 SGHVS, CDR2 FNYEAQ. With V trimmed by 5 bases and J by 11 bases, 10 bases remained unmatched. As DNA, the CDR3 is TGTGCCAGCAGCCCCGAGACAGGGGTCGTCGCTTTCTTT. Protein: CASSPETGVVAFF.

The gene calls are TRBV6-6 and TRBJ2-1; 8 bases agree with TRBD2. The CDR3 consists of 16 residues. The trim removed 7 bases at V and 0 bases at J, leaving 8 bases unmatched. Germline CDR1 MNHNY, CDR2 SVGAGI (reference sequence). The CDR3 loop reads CASTPGGVYSYNEQFF. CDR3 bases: TGTGCCAGCACCCCCGGGGGGGTATACTCCTACAATGAGCAGTTCTTC.

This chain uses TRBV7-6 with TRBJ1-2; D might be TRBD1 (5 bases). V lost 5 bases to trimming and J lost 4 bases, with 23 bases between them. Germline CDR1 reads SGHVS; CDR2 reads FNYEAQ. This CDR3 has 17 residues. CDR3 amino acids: CASSPWRRGRDFYGYTF. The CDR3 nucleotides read TGTGCCAGCAGCCCCTGGCGGCGAGGCAGGGACTTCTATGGCTACACCTTC.

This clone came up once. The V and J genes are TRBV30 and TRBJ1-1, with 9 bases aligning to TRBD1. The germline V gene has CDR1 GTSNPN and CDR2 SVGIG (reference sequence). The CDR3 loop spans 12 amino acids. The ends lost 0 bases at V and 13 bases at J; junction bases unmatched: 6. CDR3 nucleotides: TGTGCCTGGAGTGTAGGACAGGGGCGGGTTTTCTTT. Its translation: CAWSVGQGRVFF.

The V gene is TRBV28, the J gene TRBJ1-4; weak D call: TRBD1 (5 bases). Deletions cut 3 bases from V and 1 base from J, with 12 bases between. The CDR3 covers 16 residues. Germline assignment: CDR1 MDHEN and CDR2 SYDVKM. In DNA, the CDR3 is TGTGCCAGCAGTTTTCCGGGGGTGGAAACTAATGAAAAACTGTTTTTT. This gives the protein CASSFPGVETNEKLFF.

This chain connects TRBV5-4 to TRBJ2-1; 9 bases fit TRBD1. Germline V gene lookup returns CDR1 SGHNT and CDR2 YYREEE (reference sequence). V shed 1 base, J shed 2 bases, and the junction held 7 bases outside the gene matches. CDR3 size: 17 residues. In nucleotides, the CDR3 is TGTGCCAGCAGCTTGTTGGCGGGACAGGGAACCTACAATGAGCAGTTCTTC. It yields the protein CASSLLAGQGTYNEQFF.

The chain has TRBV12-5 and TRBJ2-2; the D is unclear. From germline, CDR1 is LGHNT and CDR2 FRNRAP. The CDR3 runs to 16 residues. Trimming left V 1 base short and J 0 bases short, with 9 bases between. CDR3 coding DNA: TGTGCTAGTGGTTTGGGGTGGCAGGCGAACACCGGGGAGCTGTTTTTT. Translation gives CASGLGWQANTGELFF.

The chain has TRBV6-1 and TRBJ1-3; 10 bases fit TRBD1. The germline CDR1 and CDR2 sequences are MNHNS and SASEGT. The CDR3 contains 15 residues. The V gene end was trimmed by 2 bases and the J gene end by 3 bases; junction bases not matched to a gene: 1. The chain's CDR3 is CASSERDRGGNTIYF. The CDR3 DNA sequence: TGTGCCAGCAGTGAACGGGACAGGGGTGGAAACACCATATATTTT.

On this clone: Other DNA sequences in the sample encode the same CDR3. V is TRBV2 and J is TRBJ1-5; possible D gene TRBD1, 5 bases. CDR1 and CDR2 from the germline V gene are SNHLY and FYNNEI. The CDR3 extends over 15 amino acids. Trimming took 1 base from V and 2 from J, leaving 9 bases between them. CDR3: CASSEGGGGNQPQHF. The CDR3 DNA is TGTGCCAGCAGTGAAGGGGGGGGAGGCAATCAGCCCCAGCATTTT.

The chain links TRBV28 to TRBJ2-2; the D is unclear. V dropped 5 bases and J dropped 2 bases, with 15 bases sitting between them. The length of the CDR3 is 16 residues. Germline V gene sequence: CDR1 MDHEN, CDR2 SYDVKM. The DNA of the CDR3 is TGTGCCAGCAGTCCGAGAGGTCGAGTTAACACCGGGGAGCTGTTTTTT. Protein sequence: CASSPRGRVNTGELFF.